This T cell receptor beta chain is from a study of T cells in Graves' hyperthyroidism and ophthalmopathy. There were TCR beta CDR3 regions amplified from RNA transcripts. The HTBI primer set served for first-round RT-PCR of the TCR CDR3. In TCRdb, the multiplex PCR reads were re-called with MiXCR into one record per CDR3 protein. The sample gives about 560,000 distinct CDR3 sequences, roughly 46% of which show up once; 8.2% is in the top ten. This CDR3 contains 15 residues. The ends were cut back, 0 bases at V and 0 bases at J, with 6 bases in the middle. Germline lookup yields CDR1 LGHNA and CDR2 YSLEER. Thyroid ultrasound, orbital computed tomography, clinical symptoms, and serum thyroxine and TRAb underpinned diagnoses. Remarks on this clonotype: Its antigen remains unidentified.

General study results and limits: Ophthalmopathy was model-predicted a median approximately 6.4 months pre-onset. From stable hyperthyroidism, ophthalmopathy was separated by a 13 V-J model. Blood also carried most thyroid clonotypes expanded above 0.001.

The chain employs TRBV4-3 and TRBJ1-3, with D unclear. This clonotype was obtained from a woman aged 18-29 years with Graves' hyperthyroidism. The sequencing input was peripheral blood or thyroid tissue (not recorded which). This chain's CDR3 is CASSQDITSGNTIYF. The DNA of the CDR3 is TGCGCCAGCAGCCAAGACATAACCTCTGGAAACACCATATATTTT.